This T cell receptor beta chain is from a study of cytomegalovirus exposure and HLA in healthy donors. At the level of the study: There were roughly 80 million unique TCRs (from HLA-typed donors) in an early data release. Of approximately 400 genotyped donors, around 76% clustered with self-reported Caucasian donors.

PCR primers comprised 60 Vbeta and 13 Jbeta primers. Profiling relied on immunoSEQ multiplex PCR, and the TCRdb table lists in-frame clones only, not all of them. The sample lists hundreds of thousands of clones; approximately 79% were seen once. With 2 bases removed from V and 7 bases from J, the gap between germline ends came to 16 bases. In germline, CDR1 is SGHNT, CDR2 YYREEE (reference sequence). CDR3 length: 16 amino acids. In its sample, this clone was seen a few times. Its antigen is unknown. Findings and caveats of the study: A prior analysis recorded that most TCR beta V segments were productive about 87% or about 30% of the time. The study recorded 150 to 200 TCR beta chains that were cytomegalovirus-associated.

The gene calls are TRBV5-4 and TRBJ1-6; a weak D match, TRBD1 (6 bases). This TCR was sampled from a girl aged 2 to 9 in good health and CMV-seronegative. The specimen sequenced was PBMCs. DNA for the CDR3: TGTGCCAGCAGCTTAGGGGGGGACCCCGGGAATTCACCCCTCCACTTT. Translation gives CASSLGGDPGNSPLHF.